Reported below is one T cell receptor (beta chain). In the source study's methods: Estimation of nucleated cell counts was performed using reference gene primer amplification. TCRdb's copy holds only in-frame clones and misses some; the assay was immunoSEQ multiplex PCR. The DNA gave D and trimming, while V, J and clone size come from that table. Among approximately 190,000 clones listed, 70% to 90% were seen once. This sample is part of a study of blood T cell repertoires in COVID-19. The overall study: Donors in the United States, Italy and Spain gave samples during acute or convalescent COVID-19. T cells, B-cell-depleted T cells, or PBMCs provided the cDNA or gDNA that served as material.

V was pared by 5 bases and J by 4 bases, with 14 bases of the junction left unmatched. CDR3 length: 16 amino acids. Germline V gives CDR1 LGHDT, CDR2 YNNKEL (reference sequence). This clonotype originated in an elderly man with acute or convalescent COVID-19. This chain links TRBV3-1 (or the pseudogene TRBV3-2) with TRBJ2-7, with 7 nucleotides matching TRBD2. The sequencing sample was made of peripheral blood. The CDR3 region has the DNA TGTGCCAGCAGCGCCAGAGGGGCTAGCGGTAGTTACGAGCAGTACTTC. Translated: CASSARGASGSYEQYF.